Reported below is one TCR beta chain. The antigen is undetermined. The data were produced by immunoSEQ multiplex PCR, yet TCRdb's version contains in-frame clones alone and is incomplete. The sample carries approximately 90,000 clones, roughly 89% recorded once. V was cut by 3 bases and J by 6 bases, with 13 bases left in between. CDR1 SGDLS and CDR2 YYNGEE come from the germline V gene. The CDR3 totals 14 residues. The data are from a study of OX40 agonist ivuxolimab in advanced cancers. Whole-study context: Among those treated, three patients had partial responses, one with hepatocellular carcinoma and two with cutaneous melanoma. Study outcomes and limitations: Some patients who did not respond also had low normalized T-cell clonal expansion. Clonal expansion was among the lowest in partial responders at 0.1-3.0 mg/kg, especially CD8+.

The sample was CD4+ or CD8+ T cells sorted from blood, taken in a trial of the OX40 agonist ivuxolimab. The receptor's source is an adult with an advanced solid tumor such as melanoma, head and neck, liver or kidney cancer. This sequence joins TRBV9 and TRBJ1-5; D may be TRBD1 (6 bases). In DNA, the CDR3 is TGTGCCAGCAGCGGAGGGCAACAGGGTCAGCCCCAGCATTTT. This translates into CASSGGQQGQPQHF.